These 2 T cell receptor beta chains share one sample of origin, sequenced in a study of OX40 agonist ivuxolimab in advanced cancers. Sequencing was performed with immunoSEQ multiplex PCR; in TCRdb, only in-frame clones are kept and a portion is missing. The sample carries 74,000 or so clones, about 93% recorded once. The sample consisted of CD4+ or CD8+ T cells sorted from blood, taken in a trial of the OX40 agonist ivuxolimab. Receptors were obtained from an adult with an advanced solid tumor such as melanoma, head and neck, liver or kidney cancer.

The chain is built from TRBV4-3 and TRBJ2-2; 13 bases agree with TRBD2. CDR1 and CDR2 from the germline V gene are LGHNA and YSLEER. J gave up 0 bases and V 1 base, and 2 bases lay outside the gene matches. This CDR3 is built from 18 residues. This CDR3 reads CASSQAGTSGANTGELFF. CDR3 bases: TGCGCCAGCAGCCAAGCCGGGACTAGCGGGGCGAACACCGGGGAGCTGTTTTTT.

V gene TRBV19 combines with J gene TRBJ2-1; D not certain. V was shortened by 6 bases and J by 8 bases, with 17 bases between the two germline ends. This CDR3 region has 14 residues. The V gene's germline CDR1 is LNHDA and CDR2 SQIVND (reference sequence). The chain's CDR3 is CASSTQRFGDEQFF. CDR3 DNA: TGTGCCAGTAGCACACAGAGGTTTGGCGATGAGCAGTTCTTC. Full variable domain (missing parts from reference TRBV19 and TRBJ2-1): DGGITQSPKYLFRKEGQNVTLSCEQNLNHDAMYWYRQDPGQGLRLIYYSQIVNDFQKGDIAEGYSVSREKKESFPLTVTSAQKNPTAFYLCASSTQRFGDEQFFGPGTRLTVL.